Listed below are T cell receptor beta chains from one sample, sequenced in a study of T cells expressing NK-cell markers. After re-calling the 5' RACE reads, TCRdb lists one entry per CDR3 protein, DNA absent. The table counts 450,000 to 600,000 distinct CDR3 sequences; approximately 4% lies in the top ten. Sequencing was carried out using blood T cells: a sorted CD56 or NKG2C T cell subset, CD4+ or CD8+ T cells, or bulk PBMC T cells (not recorded which). Receptor source: a young man in good health. Both conserved end residues are part of each CDR3.

J gene,V gene,CDR3 protein
TRBJ2-5,TRBV20-1,CSARDVAGGRETQYF
TRBJ2-7,TRBV6-5,CASSYSGGGGEQYF
TRBJ2-3,TRBV4-2,CASSQDLLAGGTDTQYF
TRBJ2-1,TRBV6-1,CASSGRPYNEQFF
TRBJ2-5,TRBV29-1,CSVDPPGETQYF
TRBJ2-5,TRBV10-3,CAISDPSRGRGTQYF
TRBJ2-1,TRBV7-2,CASSLSVGGTFF
TRBJ2-4,TRBV6-2/TRBV6-3,CASSYSREENIQYF
TRBJ1-5,TRBV12-3/TRBV12-4,CASTVRGLQPQHF
TRBJ1-1,TRBV6-2/TRBV6-3,CASSYIWQEEGEAFF
TRBJ2-7,TRBV29-1,CSGFLAGVYEQYF
TRBJ2-2,TRBV6-6,CASGQGAAGELFF
TRBJ1-6,TRBV3-1,CARGGPSNSPLHF
TRBJ1-1,TRBV2,CASTSRVVSTEAFF
TRBJ1-2,TRBV12-3/TRBV12-4,CASRPEGFAGYTF
TRBJ2-5,TRBV20-1,CSWTTPSLETQYF
TRBJ2-1,TRBV5-4,CASSLDLAGHNEQFF
TRBJ1-1,TRBV20-1,CSARPPGRYTEAFF
TRBJ2-5,TRBV5-1,CASSPVVGLIGETQYF
TRBJ2-1,TRBV29-1,CSALTNYGNEQFF
TRBJ1-2,TRBV5-6,CASSLGSALYGYTF
TRBJ2-7,TRBV14,CASSQTGTGAYEQYF
TRBJ1-5,TRBV27,CASSSGTLSNQPQHF
TRBJ2-2,TRBV4-1,CASSPETNTGELFF
TRBJ2-7,TRBV7-6,CASSPPPGQGAEQYF
TRBJ2-3,TRBV28,CASSLPERGTDTQYF
TRBJ2-2,TRBV7-2,CASSFSGRQLMGTGELFF
TRBJ1-6,TRBV4-1,CASSQGHGFESPLHF
TRBJ2-1,TRBV27,CASTEGGGEQFF